These 28 T cell receptor beta chains were all obtained from the same sample, sequenced in a study of CD8 T cells in Susac syndrome (dated by TCRdb to about 2019). The protocol used for the library was the immunoSEQ multiplex PCR assay. RNA was extracted using the RNeasy kit, and about 0.45 to 1 ug of the RNA was reverse transcribed with random hexamers. TCRdb ran its own pipeline on the public reads, namely fastp trimming at Q25 and MiXCR clone calling, and kept in-frame beta chains. Duplicate CDR3 protein sequences are folded into a single record with the most common DNA and genes. The sample records roughly 140,000 distinct CDR3 sequences, around 96% of which are singletons. Clones ranked in the top ten supply around 0.15% of the sample. Material for sequencing was CD4+ T cells from PBMCs. These receptors were obtained from a human donor with Susac syndrome.

The chain carries TRBV12-3 or TRBV12-4 and TRBJ2-2; the D gene is possibly TRBD1 (6 bases). The CDR3 spans 17 residues. The germline V and J ends were trimmed by 5 bases and 2 bases, with 18 bases remaining between them. The CDR3 nucleotides read TGTGCCAGCAGTCCCCGGACAGTGAATCTTAACACCGGGGAGCTGTTTTTT. Amino acids: CASSPRTVNLNTGELFF.

The chain combines TRBV29-1 with TRBJ2-2; TRBD2 aligns across 7 bases. The CDR3 runs 13 residues. CDR1 and CDR2 from the germline V gene are SQVTM and ANQGSEA. Unmatched junction bases numbered 1, after V lost 6 bases and J lost 0 bases. The CDR3 loop is CSVGLPNTGELFF. The CDR3 DNA is TGCAGCGTGGGACTACCGAACACCGGGGAGCTGTTTTTT.

This rearrangement joins TRBV28 to TRBJ1-1; D remains unclear. This CDR3 comprises 12 residues. Trimming shortened V by 3 bases and J by 10 bases, and 12 bases separated the two germline ends. The germline V gene has CDR1 MDHEN and CDR2 SYDVKM. Written as DNA, the CDR3 is TGTGCCAGCAGTTTCTGGGGAAAGGGAGCTTTCTTT. Translated: CASSFWGKGAFF.

The chain has TRBV5-4 and TRBJ1-2, with 9 bases matching TRBD1. The CDR3 spans 13 residues. Germline CDR1 reads SGHNT; CDR2 reads YYREEE (reference sequence). Trimming cost V 1 base and J 13 bases; bases outside gene matches: 8. CDR3 nucleotide sequence: TGTGCCAGCAGCTTGTGGGGGGGGACAGGGTTCACCTTC. Protein: CASSLWGGTGFTF.

This chain links TRBV5-4 with TRBJ1-2; 9 bases map to TRBD1. V lost 1 base, J lost 4 bases, and 5 bases stayed unmatched. The CDR3 is made up of 15 amino acids. Germline-derived CDR1 and CDR2 are SGHNT and YYREEE (reference sequence). The CDR3 DNA reads as TGTGCCAGCAGCTTGCCATTGGGACAGGGCTATGGCTACACCTTC. Residues: CASSLPLGQGYGYTF. The full variable domain, its missing parts supplied by reference TRBV5-4 and TRBJ1-2, is ETGVTQSPTHLIKTRGQQVTLRCSSQSGHNTVSWYQQALGQGPQFIFQYYREEENGRGNFPPRFSGLQFPNYSSELNVNALELDDSALYLCASSLPLGQGYGYTFGSGTRLTVV.

The chain uses TRBV20-1 and TRBJ2-1; TRBD2 might be the D (6 bases). CDR1 is DFQATT and CDR2 is SNEGSKA in the germline V gene (reference sequence). V gave up 1 base and J gave up 6 bases, with 19 bases separating them. The CDR3 consists of 16 residues. The CDR3 DNA sequence: TGCAGTGCTAGAGGGTTAGGGCGGGGATTCTTCAATGAGCAGTTCTTC. Protein: CSARGLGRGFFNEQFF.

This chain links TRBV20-1 with TRBJ2-3, with D possibly TRBD1 on 7 matching bases. CDR3 size: 16 residues. V lost 3 bases to trimming and J lost 4 bases, with 20 bases between them. CDR1 is DFQATT and CDR2 is SNEGSKA in the germline V gene (reference sequence). CDR3 nucleotides: TGCAGTGCTAGGGCCCGACAGGGAGGATTCGCAGATACGCAGTATTTT. Protein: CSARARQGGFADTQYF.

The rearrangement uses TRBV4-2 and TRBJ2-1, with 11 bases aligning to TRBD2. Germline V lookup: CDR1 LGHNA, CDR2 YNFKEQ. The CDR3 covers 14 residues. After removal of 4 bases from V and 5 bases from J, the junction contained 1 base not matched to a gene. This chain's CDR3 is CASSLGLADNEQFF. Here the CDR3 DNA reads TGTGCCAGCAGCCTGGGACTAGCGGACAATGAGCAGTTCTTC.

The chain carries TRBV29-1 and TRBJ1-1; D might be TRBD1 (5 bases). CDR3 length: 14 amino acids. V lost 0 bases, J lost 5 bases, and 13 bases lay in between. The germline V gene has CDR1 SQVTM and CDR2 ANQGSEA. The CDR3 loop reads CSVEEEGKGTEAFF. CDR3 bases: TGCAGCGTTGAAGAAGAAGGGAAGGGGACTGAAGCTTTCTTT.

The chain uses TRBV29-1 and TRBJ1-5; 9 bases line up with TRBD1. The CDR3 covers 15 residues. Germline assignment: CDR1 SQVTM and CDR2 ANQGSEA. V dropped 4 bases and J dropped 1; count of bases not matched to a gene: 5. CDR3 region: CSVAGGQGSNQPQHF. The CDR3 DNA sequence: TGCAGCGTTGCGGGAGGACAGGGGAGCAATCAGCCCCAGCATTTT. Full variable domain (outside the CDR3, taken from reference TRBV29-1 and TRBJ1-5): SAVISQKPSRDICQRGTSLTIQCQVDSQVTMMFWYRQQPGQSLTLIATANQGSEATYESGFVIDKFPISRPNLTFSTLTVSNMSPEDSSIYLCSVAGGQGSNQPQHFGDGTRLSIL.

The chain couples TRBV11-2 to TRBJ2-1, with a possible D match to TRBD2 (5 bases). V lost 4 bases, J lost 9 bases, and 16 bases lay in between. Germline loops: CDR1 SGHAT, CDR2 FQNNGV. This CDR3 region has 14 residues. CDR3 in DNA: TGTGCCAGCAGCTCACGGGGTCCGGGCTTTGAGCAGTTCTTC. This sequence encodes CASSSRGPGFEQFF.

The chain couples TRBV19 to TRBJ1-4; possibly TRBD1 for D (6 bases). This CDR3 is 13 amino acids long. Germline V CDR1 and CDR2: LNHDA, SQIVND (reference sequence). V gave up 10 bases and J gave up 4 bases, with 13 bases separating them. The CDR3: CATSDSYNEKLFF. DNA for the CDR3: TGTGCCACCTCGGACAGCTATAATGAAAAACTGTTTTTT.

This chain joins TRBV13 and TRBJ2-7, with 9 positions matching TRBD1. The CDR3 sequence is 16 residues long. The V gene end was trimmed by 5 bases and the J gene end by 2 bases; junction bases not matched to a gene: 10. Germline V CDR1 and CDR2: PRHDT, FYEKMQ (reference sequence). CDR3: CASSRWKDRGTYEQYF. CDR3 coding DNA: TGTGCCAGCAGCCGCTGGAAGGACAGGGGAACCTACGAGCAGTACTTC. Combining the CDR3 with reference TRBV13 and TRBJ2-7 gives the whole variable domain AAGVIQSPRHLIKEKRETATLKCYPIPRHDTVYWYQQGPGQDPQFLISFYEKMQSDKGSIPDRFSAQQFSDYHSELNMSSLELGDSALYFCASSRWKDRGTYEQYFGPGTRLTVT.

This sequence joins TRBV9 and TRBJ2-2, with a possible D match to TRBD2 (7 bases). V lost 3 bases and J 5 bases, leaving 14 bases between the germline ends. CDR1 and CDR2 from the germline V gene are SGDLS and YYNGEE. CDR3 size: 15 residues. The CDR3 sequence is CASSATGGATGELFF. As DNA, the CDR3 is TGTGCCAGCAGCGCGACGGGGGGCGCGACCGGGGAGCTGTTTTTT.

The rearrangement uses TRBV19 and TRBJ2-3, with D perhaps matching TRBD2 (6 bases). There are 17 residues in the CDR3. Per germline, CDR1 LNHDA and CDR2 SQIVND (reference sequence). Deletions cut 0 bases from V and 2 bases from J, with 15 bases between. The CDR3 DNA is TGTGCCAGTAGTATAGATGCGGGGCCTACTTACACAGATACGCAGTATTTT. Its translation is CASSIDAGPTYTDTQYF.

The rearrangement uses TRBV7-8 and TRBJ1-5; 8 nucleotides agree with TRBD1. V trimming: 5 bases; J trimming: 0 bases; junction bases outside the gene matches: 3. Germline values: CDR1 SGHVS, CDR2 FQNEAQ. The CDR3 spans 15 residues. CDR3 nucleotide sequence: TGTGCCAGCAGCCCGACAGGGGCTAGCAATCAGCCCCAGCATTTT. Amino acid sequence: CASSPTGASNQPQHF.

The chain couples TRBV12-3 or TRBV12-4 to TRBJ2-7, with TRBD1 identical over 10 bases. The V gene end was trimmed by 5 bases and the J gene end by 6 bases; junction bases not matched to a gene: 7. The CDR3 length is 14 residues. The CDR3 region has the DNA TGTGCCAGCAGTCTACCGGGACAGGGGATCGAGCAGTACTTC. Protein sequence: CASSLPGQGIEQYF.

The genes are TRBV7-9 and TRBJ2-3, with a tentative D call TRBD2 (5 bases). The CDR3 spans 13 residues. Trimming pared 6 bases from V and 6 bases from J, leaving 13 bases between. Germline loops: CDR1 SEHNR, CDR2 FQNEAQ (reference sequence). CDR3 DNA: TGTGCCAGCAGATATCCGGGGAAGGATACGCAGTATTTT. Translation gives CASRYPGKDTQYF.

The chain has TRBV7-9 and TRBJ2-7, with 12 positions matching TRBD2. Germline values: CDR1 SEHNR, CDR2 FQNEAQ (reference sequence). This CDR3 is 14 amino acids long. V lost 5 bases, J lost 3 bases, and 2 bases stayed unmatched. The CDR3 sequence is CASSLTSGGYEQYF. For the CDR3, the DNA is TGTGCCAGCAGCCTGACTAGCGGGGGCTACGAGCAGTACTTC. The variable domain in full, with the rest retrieved from reference TRBV7-9 and TRBJ2-7, is DTGVSQNPRHKITKRGQNVTFRCDPISEHNRLYWYRQTLGQGPEFLTYFQNEAQLEKSRLLSDRFSAERPKGSFSTLEIQRTEQGDSAMYLCASSLTSGGYEQYFGPGTRLTVT.

CDR3 nucleotides: TGTGCCAGCAGCCGGGGCCAGGACTACGAGCAGTACTTC. This gives the protein CASSRGQDYEQYF. The gene calls are TRBV7-8 and TRBJ2-7; either TRBD1 or TRBD2 may supply D (5 bases each). The CDR3 sequence is 13 residues long. V dropped 5 bases and J dropped 3 bases, with 11 bases sitting between them. The V gene's germline CDR1 is SGHVS and CDR2 FQNEAQ. Together with reference TRBV7-8 and TRBJ2-7, the CDR3 gives the full variable domain: GAGVSQSPRYKVAKRGQDVALRCDPISGHVSLFWYQQALGQGPEFLTYFQNEAQLDKSGLPSDRFFAERPEGSVSTLKIQRTQQEDSAVYLCASSRGQDYEQYFGPGTRLTVT.

The chain recombines TRBV3-1 with TRBJ1-5; D is uncertain. Deletions cut 3 bases from V and 5 bases from J, with 8 bases between. The CDR3 loop spans 13 amino acids. Germline V gene sequence: CDR1 LGHDT, CDR2 YNNKEL (reference sequence). The CDR3 reads CASSHNTDQPQHF. Written as DNA, the CDR3 is TGTGCCAGCAGCCATAACACGGATCAGCCCCAGCATTTT. The entire variable domain, with the rest obtained from reference TRBV3-1 and TRBJ1-5, is as follows: DTAVSQTPKYLVTQMGNDKSIKCEQNLGHDTMYWYKQDSKKFLKIMFSYNNKELIINETVPNRFSPKSPDKAHLNLHINSLELGDSAVYFCASSHNTDQPQHFGDGTRLSIL.

The J gene is TRBJ2-3, the V gene TRBV3-1; D is unresolved. This CDR3 comprises 15 residues. CDR1 LGHDT and CDR2 YNNKEL come from the germline V gene (reference sequence). Trimming removed 1 base from V and 2 bases from J, with 10 bases in between. CDR3 DNA sequence: TGTGCCAGCAGCCAAGGCCCCTGGGCCACAGATACGCAGTATTTT. It specifies CASSQGPWATDTQYF.

V gene TRBV6-5 combines with J gene TRBJ2-1; the D gene is possibly TRBD2 (6 bases). CDR1 MNHEY and CDR2 SVGAGI come from the germline V gene. The CDR3 has 17 residues. Trimming pared 0 bases from V and 2 bases from J, leaving 14 bases between. The CDR3 DNA reads as TGTGCCAGCAGTTACTCGTGGCGGGGTGGCACCTACAATGAGCAGTTCTTC. Translation gives CASSYSWRGGTYNEQFF.

The V and J genes are TRBV7-9 and TRBJ2-1; D gene uncertain. Per the germline V gene, CDR1 is SEHNR and CDR2 is FQNEAQ (reference sequence). The V end lost 5 bases, the J end lost 10 bases, and 3 bases lay between the germline ends. This CDR3 comprises 9 residues. The CDR3 bases are TGTGCCAGCAGCACCGAGCAGTTCTTC. Encoded protein: CASSTEQFF.

CDR3 DNA sequence: TGCAGTGCTAGCCGCACTGGGGCCCAGTACTTC. Its translation is CSASRTGAQYF. The V call is TRBV20-1, the J call TRBJ2-5, with D unresolved. Germline values: CDR1 DFQATT, CDR2 SNEGSKA (reference sequence). This CDR3 spans 11 amino acids. Trimming took off 3 bases at V and 9 bases at J, with 11 bases between the two ends.

The genes are TRBV29-1 and TRBJ2-7; TRBD1 aligns across 9 bases. CDR3 length: 13 residues. With V trimmed by 5 bases and J by 2 bases, 4 bases remained unmatched. The germline V gene encodes CDR1 SQVTM and CDR2 ANQGSEA. The CDR3 reads CSVYDRGAYEQYF. In nucleotides, the CDR3 is TGCAGCGTTTATGACAGGGGGGCCTACGAGCAGTACTTC.

This chain joins TRBV6-5 and TRBJ2-1; perhaps TRBD1 as D (5 bases). Trimming took 2 bases from V and 4 from J, leaving 18 bases between them. The CDR3 contains 17 residues. Germline values: CDR1 MNHEY, CDR2 SVGAGI. The CDR3 DNA sequence: TGTGCCAGCAGTTACGCCGCGAGGCAGGGTGGATACAATGAGCAGTTCTTC. Amino acids: CASSYAARQGGYNEQFF.

The chain carries TRBV18 and TRBJ1-1, with D hard to call. The V end lost 6 bases, the J end lost 8 bases, and 16 bases lay between the germline ends. The CDR3 length is 13 residues. CDR1 is KGHSH and CDR2 is LQKENI in the germline V gene. CDR3 coding DNA: TGTGCCAGCTCTCCCGCAGTGGGAGGAGAAGCTTTCTTT. Amino acids: CASSPAVGGEAFF.